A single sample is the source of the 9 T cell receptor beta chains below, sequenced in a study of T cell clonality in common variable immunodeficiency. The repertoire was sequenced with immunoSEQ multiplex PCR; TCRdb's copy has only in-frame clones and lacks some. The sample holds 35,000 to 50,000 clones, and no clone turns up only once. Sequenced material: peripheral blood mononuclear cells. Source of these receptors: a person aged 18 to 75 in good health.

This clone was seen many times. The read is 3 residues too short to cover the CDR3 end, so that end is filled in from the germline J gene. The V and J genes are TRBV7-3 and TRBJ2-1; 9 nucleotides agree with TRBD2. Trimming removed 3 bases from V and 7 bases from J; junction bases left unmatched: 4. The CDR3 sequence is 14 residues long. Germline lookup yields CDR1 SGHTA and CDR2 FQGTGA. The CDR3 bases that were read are TGTGCCAGCAGCTTTAGCGGGAGCCTTAATGAG. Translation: CASSFSGSLNE. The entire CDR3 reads CASSFSGSLNEQFF.

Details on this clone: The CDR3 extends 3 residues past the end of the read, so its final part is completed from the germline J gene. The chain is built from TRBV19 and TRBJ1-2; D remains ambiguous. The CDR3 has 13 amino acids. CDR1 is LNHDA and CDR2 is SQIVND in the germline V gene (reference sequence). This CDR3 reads CASSMTGYNDYTF. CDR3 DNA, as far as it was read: TGTGCCAGTAGTATGACGGGGTACAATGAC.

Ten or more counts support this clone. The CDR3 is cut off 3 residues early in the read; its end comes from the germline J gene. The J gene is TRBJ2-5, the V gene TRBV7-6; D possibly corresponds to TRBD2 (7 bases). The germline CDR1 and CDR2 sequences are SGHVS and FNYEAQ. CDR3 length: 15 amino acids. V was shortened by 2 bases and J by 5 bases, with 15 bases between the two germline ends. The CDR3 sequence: CASSLNSRGGETQYF. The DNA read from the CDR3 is TGTGCCAGCAGCTTAAATTCCAGGGGAGGGGAGACC. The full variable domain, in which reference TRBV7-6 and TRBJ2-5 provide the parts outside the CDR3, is GAGVSQSPRYKVTKRGQDVALRCDPISGHVSLYWYRQALGQGPEFLTYFNYEAQQDKSGLPNDRFSAERPEGSISTLTIQRTEQRDSAMYRCASSLNSRGGETQYFGPGTRLLVL.

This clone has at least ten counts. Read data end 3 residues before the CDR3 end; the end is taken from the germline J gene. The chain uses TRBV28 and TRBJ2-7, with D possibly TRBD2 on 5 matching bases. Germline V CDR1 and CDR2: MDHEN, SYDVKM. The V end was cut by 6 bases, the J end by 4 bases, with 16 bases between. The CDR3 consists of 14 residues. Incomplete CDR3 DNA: TGTGCCAGCAGCGAGGGCCAGCCGCCGTACGAG. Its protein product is CASSEGQPPYE. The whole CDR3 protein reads CASSEGQPPYEQYF.

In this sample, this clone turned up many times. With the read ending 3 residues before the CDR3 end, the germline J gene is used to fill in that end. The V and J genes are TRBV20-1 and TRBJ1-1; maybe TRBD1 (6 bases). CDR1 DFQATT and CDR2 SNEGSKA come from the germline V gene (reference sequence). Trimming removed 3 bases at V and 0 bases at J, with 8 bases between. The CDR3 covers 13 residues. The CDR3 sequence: CSARYRVNTEAFF. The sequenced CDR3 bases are TGCAGTGCTAGGTACAGGGTGAACACTGAA.

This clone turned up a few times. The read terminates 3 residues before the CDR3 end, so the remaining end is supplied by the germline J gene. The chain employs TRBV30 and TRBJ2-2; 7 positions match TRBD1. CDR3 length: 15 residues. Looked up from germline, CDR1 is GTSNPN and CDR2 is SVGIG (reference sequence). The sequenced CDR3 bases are TGTGCCTGGAACAGGGGCACAGGGGATTATTCACCG. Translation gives CAWNRGTGDYSP. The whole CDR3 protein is CAWNRGTGDYSPLFF.

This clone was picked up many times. The CDR3 protein is CSARGASYYNEQFF. Incomplete CDR3 DNA: TGCAGTGCTAGAGGAGCGTCTTACTACAATGAG. V is TRBV20-1 and J is TRBJ2-1; no clear D. The read stops 3 residues short of the end of the CDR3; the missing end is completed from the germline J gene. The CDR3 length is 14 residues. Germline V gene data show CDR1 as DFQATT and CDR2 as SNEGSKA (reference sequence). V was pared by 1 base and J by 3 bases, with 10 bases between.

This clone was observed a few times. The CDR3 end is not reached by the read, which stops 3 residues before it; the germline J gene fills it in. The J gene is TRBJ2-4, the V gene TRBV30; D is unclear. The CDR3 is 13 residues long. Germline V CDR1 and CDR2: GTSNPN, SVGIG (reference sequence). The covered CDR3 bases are TGTGCCTGGACTCCAAATCCTAACTATGGT. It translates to CAWTPNPNYG. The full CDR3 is CAWTPNPNYGQYF.

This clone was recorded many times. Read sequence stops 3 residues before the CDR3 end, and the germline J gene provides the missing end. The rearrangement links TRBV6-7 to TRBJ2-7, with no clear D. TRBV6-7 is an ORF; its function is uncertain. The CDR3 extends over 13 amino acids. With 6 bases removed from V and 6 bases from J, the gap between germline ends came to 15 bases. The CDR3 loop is CASRPHYPGEQYF. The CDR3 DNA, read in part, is TGTGCCAGCAGACCACACTACCCGGGCGAG.